This T cell receptor beta chain is drawn from a study of T-cell memory formation after mild COVID-19. Overall study: For the most part, TCR clusters were specific to one donor. Study-wide findings and caveats: Clones that contracted from day 15 to 85 had balanced CD4/CD8; later expanders were CD4+ biased. Researchers found some responding clones in pre-infection memory, a sign that cross-reactive memory joined. Whether day 37 second-wave clones are SARS-CoV-2-specific was not confirmed.

A word on this clonotype: Its antigen is unidentified.

TCRdb processed the 5' RACE reads anew with MiXCR; each CDR3 protein has one entry. The table lists some 150,000 distinct CDR3 sequences, 20% to 25% of them singletons. V was clipped by 1 base and J by 5 bases, with 9 bases between them. CDR3 length: 14 amino acids. CDR1 is LGHNA, CDR2 YSLEER, per germline. Sequenced sample: PBMCs or a T cell subset sorted from them (not recorded which). The source is an adult woman who had mild COVID-19 (a few samples of this study predate the infection). Cell type and time point are not known. V usage is TRBV4-3 and J usage is TRBJ2-1, with D possibly matching TRBD2 (5 bases). CDR3 bases: TGCGCCAGCAGCCAAGGTGGGAGAGACAATGAGCAGTTCTTC. Its protein product is CASSQGGRDNEQFF.